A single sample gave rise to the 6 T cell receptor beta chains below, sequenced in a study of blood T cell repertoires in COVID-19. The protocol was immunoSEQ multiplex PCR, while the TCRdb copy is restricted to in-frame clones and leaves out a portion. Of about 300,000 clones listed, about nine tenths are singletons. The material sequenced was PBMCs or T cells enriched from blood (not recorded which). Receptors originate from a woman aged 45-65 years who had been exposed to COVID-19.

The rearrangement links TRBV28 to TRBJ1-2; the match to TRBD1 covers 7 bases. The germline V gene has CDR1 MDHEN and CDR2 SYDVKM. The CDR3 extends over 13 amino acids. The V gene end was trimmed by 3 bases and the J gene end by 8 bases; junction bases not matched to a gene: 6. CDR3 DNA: TGTGCCAGCAGTTTCAAGGGGGCGCTCGGCTACACCTTC. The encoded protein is CASSFKGALGYTF.

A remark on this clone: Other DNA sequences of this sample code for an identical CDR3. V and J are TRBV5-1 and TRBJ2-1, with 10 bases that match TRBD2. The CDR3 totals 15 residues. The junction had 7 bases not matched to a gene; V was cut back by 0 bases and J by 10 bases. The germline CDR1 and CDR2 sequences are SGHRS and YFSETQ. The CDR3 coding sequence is TGCGCCAGCAGCTTGGCCAGCGGGGGGGCGCGGGAGCAGTTCTTC. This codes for CASSLASGGAREQFF.

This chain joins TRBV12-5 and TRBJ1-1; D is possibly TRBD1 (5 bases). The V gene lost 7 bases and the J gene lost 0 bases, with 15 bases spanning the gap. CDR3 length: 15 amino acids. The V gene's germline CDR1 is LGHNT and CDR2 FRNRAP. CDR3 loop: CASAGDLTVNTEAFF. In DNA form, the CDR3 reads TGTGCTAGTGCCGGAGACCTGACAGTGAACACTGAAGCTTTCTTT.

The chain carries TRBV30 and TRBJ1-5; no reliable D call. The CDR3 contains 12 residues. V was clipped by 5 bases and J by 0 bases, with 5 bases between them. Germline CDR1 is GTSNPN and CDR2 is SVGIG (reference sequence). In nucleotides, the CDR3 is TGTGCCTGGCAAAATAGCAATCAGCCCCAGCATTTT. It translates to CAWQNSNQPQHF.

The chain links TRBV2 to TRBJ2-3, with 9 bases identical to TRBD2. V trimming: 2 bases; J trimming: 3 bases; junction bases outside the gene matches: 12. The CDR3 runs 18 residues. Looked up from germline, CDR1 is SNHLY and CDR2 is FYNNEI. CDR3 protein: CASSETARGGGLTDTQYF. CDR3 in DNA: TGTGCCAGCAGTGAAACCGCGCGGGGGGGCGGATTAACAGATACGCAGTATTTT.

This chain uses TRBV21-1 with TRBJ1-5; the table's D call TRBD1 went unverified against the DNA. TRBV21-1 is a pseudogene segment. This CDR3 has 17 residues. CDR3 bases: TGTGCCAGCAGCAAAAGGGGGCCTGGCCAGAGCAATCAGCCCCAGCATTTT. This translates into CASSKRGPGQSNQPQHF.